Detailed here is one T cell receptor beta chain. Its matching antigen is unknown. This record comes from a study of T-cell reconstitution after alpha-beta-depleted transplantation in children. Study-level results: Reports say that about two months after transplant, the alpha-beta T cells came out of several hundred graft clones that had expanded. Newly produced T cells mostly accounted for T-cell counts and diversity one year post-transplant. The high TCRbeta diversity at day 60 in some patients came from surviving recipient T cells and thymic progenitors.

Unique molecular identifiers were incorporated when the TCRbeta library was constructed. TCRdb recomputed calls from the PCR reads with MiXCR, one row per CDR3 protein. The data contain fewer than 750,000 distinct CDR3 sequences, under 30% of them singletons. This CDR3 region has 11 residues. With 6 bases removed from V and 12 bases from J, the gap between germline ends came to 15 bases. Germline V CDR1 and CDR2: DFQATT, SNEGSKA (reference sequence). The TCR was taken from a boy under three years old who had a stem cell transplant for acute myeloid leukemia, so the T cells may come from the graft donor. The sequencing used PBMCs, mostly from graft donor cells, collected 360 days after TCRalphabeta/CD19-depleted stem cell transplant. The chain is built from TRBV20-1 and TRBJ2-1; tentatively, D is TRBD1 or TRBD2 (6 bases each). This CDR3 reads CSARGTPGQFF. The CDR3 nucleotides are TGCAGTGCACGCGGGACACCAGGGCAGTTCTTC.